The rows below give T cell receptor beta chains drawn from one sample of a study of blood T cell repertoires in COVID-19. Method: immunoSEQ multiplex PCR; TCRdb's copy keeps in-frame clones and lacks some. This sample yields 120,000 or so clones, of which roughly 84% are seen a single time; approximately 1.1% belongs to the top ten. Sequencing was done on a sample of peripheral blood. All receptors come from a woman aged 80 or older with acute or convalescent COVID-19. Both conserved end residues are part of each CDR3. The order of the fields is V gene, D gene, clone size, J gene, CDR3 DNA, CDR3 protein. The D gene is left open where the match is weak. Rows may omit the clone size; those that give it use once, few, many or a size class.

V gene: TRBV7-5; D gene: -; clone size: -; J gene: TRBJ1-3; CDR3 DNA: TGTGTCAGAAGCTTCGGGGGGGGTCCTGGAAACACCATATATTTT; CDR3 protein: CVRSFGGGPGNTIYF
V gene: TRBV5-1; D gene: -; clone size: -; J gene: TRBJ1-4; CDR3 DNA: TGCGCCAGCAGGACAGGCCATGCAACTAATGAAAAACTGTTTTTT; CDR3 protein: CASRTGHATNEKLFF
V gene: TRBV10-3; D gene: -; clone size: once; J gene: TRBJ2-7; CDR3 DNA: TGTGCCATCAGCCCCGGGACACCGATCTACGAGCAGTACTTC; CDR3 protein: CAISPGTPIYEQYF
V gene: TRBV27; D gene: TRBD1; clone size: -; J gene: TRBJ2-1; CDR3 DNA: TGTGCCAGCAGTTTAAGGACAGGGTATGAGCAGTTCTTC; CDR3 protein: CASSLRTGYEQFF
V gene: TRBV4-1; D gene: -; clone size: -; J gene: TRBJ1-5; CDR3 DNA: TGCGCCAGCAGCTATCGACCGGGGGGAGGTCAGCCCCAGCATTTT; CDR3 protein: CASSYRPGGGQPQHF
V gene: TRBV7-3; D gene: TRBD2; clone size: -; J gene: TRBJ2-7; CDR3 DNA: TGTGCCAGCAGCCCCGGGAGGGGAAGCTCCTACGAGCAGTACTTC; CDR3 protein: CASSPGRGSSYEQYF
V gene: TRBV18; D gene: TRBD1; clone size: once; J gene: TRBJ2-6; CDR3 DNA: TGTGCCAGCTCCCCTAGGGCAGGGGGTTACTCTGGGGCCAACGTCCTGACTTTC; CDR3 protein: CASSPRAGGYSGANVLTF
V gene: TRBV5-1; D gene: -; clone size: -; J gene: TRBJ2-5; CDR3 DNA: TGCGCCAGCAGCTTCCGGGGAGGGGGCCAAGAGACCCAGTACTTC; CDR3 protein: CASSFRGGGQETQYF
V gene: TRBV12-3/TRBV12-4; D gene: -; clone size: once; J gene: TRBJ1-2; CDR3 DNA: TGTGCCAGCAGACAGGGCCACTATGGCTACACCTTC; CDR3 protein: CASRQGHYGYTF
V gene: TRBV4-2; D gene: -; clone size: -; J gene: TRBJ2-3; CDR3 DNA: TGTGCCAGCAGCCAAGATCGGGAGTATACGCAGTATTTT; CDR3 protein: CASSQDREYTQYF
V gene: TRBV11-3; D gene: TRBD2; clone size: -; J gene: TRBJ2-1; CDR3 DNA: TGTGCCAGCAGCGCCGGACTAGCGGGAGGACAGGGCAATGAGCAGTTCTTC; CDR3 protein: CASSAGLAGGQGNEQFF
V gene: TRBV2; D gene: TRBD2; clone size: -; J gene: TRBJ2-3; CDR3 DNA: TGTGCCAGCAGTGAAAAGCGGGGGGGCACAGATACGCAGTATTTT; CDR3 protein: CASSEKRGGTDTQYF
V gene: TRBV6-2/TRBV6-3; D gene: -; clone size: -; J gene: TRBJ2-7; CDR3 DNA: TGTGCCAGCAGTTACGGGTCGGCGGGGGCGTACGAGCAGTACTTC; CDR3 protein: CASSYGSAGAYEQYF
V gene: TRBV3-1/TRBV3-2; D gene: TRBD2; clone size: -; J gene: TRBJ2-3; CDR3 DNA: TGTGCCAGCAGCCCTAAGCGGGGTAACACAGATACGCAGTATTTT; CDR3 protein: CASSPKRGNTDTQYF
V gene: TRBV18; D gene: TRBD1; clone size: -; J gene: TRBJ1-2; CDR3 DNA: TGTGCCAGCTCACTTACAATACCGGACAGGACTAACTATGGCTACACCTTC; CDR3 protein: CASSLTIPDRTNYGYTF
V gene: TRBV5-1; D gene: TRBD1; clone size: -; J gene: TRBJ1-4; CDR3 DNA: TGCGCCAGCAGCCTCCGACAGGGGTTGGCTAATGAAAAACTGTTTTTT; CDR3 protein: CASSLRQGLANEKLFF
V gene: TRBV11-2; D gene: -; clone size: -; J gene: TRBJ1-6; CDR3 DNA: TGTGCCAGCAGCTTCGGGACTGCGGATAATTCACCCCTCCACTTT; CDR3 protein: CASSFGTADNSPLHF
V gene: TRBV19; D gene: TRBD2; clone size: -; J gene: TRBJ2-1; CDR3 DNA: TGTGCCAGTAGCCCTGGGGGCAGCGGGAGGCAAAGCTCCTACAATGAGCAGTTCTTC; CDR3 protein: CASSPGGSGRQSSYNEQFF
V gene: TRBV7-2; D gene: -; clone size: -; J gene: TRBJ2-4; CDR3 DNA: TGTGCCAGCAGCCCCGGGGTCCTAAAAAACATTCAGTACTTC; CDR3 protein: CASSPGVLKNIQYF
V gene: TRBV19; D gene: -; clone size: -; J gene: TRBJ1-2; CDR3 DNA: TGTGCCAGTAGTATTAGGGGAGGGGCAGACTATGGCTACACCTTC; CDR3 protein: CASSIRGGADYGYTF
V gene: TRBV3-1/TRBV3-2; D gene: TRBD2; clone size: -; J gene: TRBJ2-1; CDR3 DNA: TGTGCCAGCAGCCAAAGAGGGACTAGCGGGAGAAATGAGCAGTTCTTC; CDR3 protein: CASSQRGTSGRNEQFF
V gene: TRBV5-1; D gene: TRBD2; clone size: -; J gene: TRBJ2-2; CDR3 DNA: TGCGCCAGCAGCCACTTGGTGGCTAGCGGGAGTGCCAAGAACACCGGGGAGCTGTTTTTT; CDR3 protein: CASSHLVASGSAKNTGELFF
V gene: TRBV2; D gene: -; clone size: -; J gene: TRBJ2-2; CDR3 DNA: TGTGCCAGCAGGGGAGATGCACAGTTCGCGAACACCGGGGAGCTGTTTTTT; CDR3 protein: CASRGDAQFANTGELFF
V gene: TRBV4-3; D gene: TRBD1; clone size: once; J gene: TRBJ2-3; CDR3 DNA: TGCGCCAGCAGCCAAGAGGGACAGGGGTTAGATACGCAGTATTTT; CDR3 protein: CASSQEGQGLDTQYF
V gene: TRBV15; D gene: -; clone size: few; J gene: TRBJ1-5; CDR3 DNA: TGTGCCACCGCACAGGGAAGCAATCAGCCCCAGCATTTT; CDR3 protein: CATAQGSNQPQHF
V gene: TRBV18; D gene: TRBD1; clone size: -; J gene: TRBJ1-2; CDR3 DNA: TGTGCCAGCTCGGGGACAGAGGGCCGCGGCTACACCTTC; CDR3 protein: CASSGTEGRGYTF
V gene: TRBV9; D gene: TRBD1; clone size: few; J gene: TRBJ1-2; CDR3 DNA: TGTGCCAGCAGCGTAAATACGGGACAGGCCTATGGCTACACCTTC; CDR3 protein: CASSVNTGQAYGYTF
V gene: TRBV5-1; D gene: TRBD1; clone size: -; J gene: TRBJ2-7; CDR3 DNA: TGCGCCAGCAGCTTGGCCAGCAGGGGGCATGGCGAGCAGTACTTC; CDR3 protein: CASSLASRGHGEQYF
V gene: TRBV9; D gene: -; clone size: -; J gene: TRBJ2-1; CDR3 DNA: TGTGCCAGCAGCGCACTAGACCTCTCCTACAATGAGCAGTTCTTC; CDR3 protein: CASSALDLSYNEQFF
V gene: TRBV3-1/TRBV3-2; D gene: -; clone size: few; J gene: TRBJ2-5; CDR3 DNA: TGTGCCAGCAGCCAAGGTGAAGGGAGGGGGGAGACCCAGTACTTC; CDR3 protein: CASSQGEGRGETQYF
V gene: TRBV4-1; D gene: -; clone size: -; J gene: TRBJ1-3; CDR3 DNA: TGCGCCAGCAGCCAAGATTACAGAGTAAACACCATATATTTT; CDR3 protein: CASSQDYRVNTIYF
V gene: TRBV5-1; D gene: TRBD2; clone size: -; J gene: TRBJ2-3; CDR3 DNA: TGCGCCAGCAGGTTTAGCGGGGCAGATACGCAGTATTTT; CDR3 protein: CASRFSGADTQYF
V gene: TRBV12-3/TRBV12-4; D gene: -; clone size: -; J gene: TRBJ1-6; CDR3 DNA: TGTGCCAGCCGAGGGGGAGATTCAGAACCCCTCCACTTT; CDR3 protein: CASRGGDSEPLHF
V gene: TRBV19; D gene: TRBD1; clone size: -; J gene: TRBJ2-3; CDR3 DNA: TGTGCCAGTAGTACGCCCCCCGGGACAGGGGGCTTCGATACGCAGTATTTT; CDR3 protein: CASSTPPGTGGFDTQYF
V gene: TRBV7-2; D gene: -; clone size: few; J gene: TRBJ1-1; CDR3 DNA: TGTGCCAGCAGCTTCTCGGGAGGAGCGAACACTGAAGCTTTCTTT; CDR3 protein: CASSFSGGANTEAFF
V gene: TRBV18; D gene: -; clone size: -; J gene: TRBJ1-1; CDR3 DNA: TGTGCCAGCTCAAGGGACATGAACACTGAAGCTTTCTTT; CDR3 protein: CASSRDMNTEAFF
V gene: TRBV2; D gene: -; clone size: few; J gene: TRBJ2-6; CDR3 DNA: TGTGCCAGCAGTCCCGACAGGTCTGGGGCCAACGTCCTGACTTTC; CDR3 protein: CASSPDRSGANVLTF